This T cell receptor beta chain came from a study of post-analysis software for immune sequencing data (dated by TCRdb to about 2015). Turning to the overall study: The recorded disease courses included relapsing-remitting, secondary progressive and progressive-relapsing multiple sclerosis, and some patients had no subtype annotation. Patient repertoires were compared against 11 previously published healthy control repertoires from donors aged roughly 6 to 27 years. A subset of samples was prepared in parallel using single-end sample barcoding, then pooled and co-amplified after Illumina adapter ligation. Study-wide conclusions, independent of this receptor: Compared with controls, multiple sclerosis patients had significantly lower normalized Chao1 diversity, a finding suggesting substantial peripheral T-cell clonal expansion. The control group was slightly older than the multiple sclerosis patient group. Direct clustering with F measure revealed strong co-clustering of samples prepared in the same batch, which led to a batch-effect correction. Roughly 5 TRBV segments, including TRBV5-6, TRBV5-1 and TRBV20-1, were significantly more frequent in patients than controls.

TCR beta repertoires were profiled from peripheral blood of 13 young patients with multiple sclerosis to demonstrate the VDJtools post-analysis software. The patients with multiple sclerosis were children and adolescents between about 6 and 17 years of age. V drops 6 bases and J drops 1 base, leaving 6 bases in between. There are 13 amino acids in the CDR3, from cysteine to phenylalanine inclusive. The entry retains the CDR3 DNA only, 39 bases that are in frame from base 1. Library generation was performed with PCR. The instrument given in TCRdb is Illumina HiSeq 2500. To reduce PCR and sequencing biases, unique molecular identifiers were incorporated into the TCR beta cDNA libraries. Per 1 to 10 million input T cells, around 500,000 cDNA molecules were obtained, such that each molecule approximated one T cell. The patient libraries were prepared and sequenced using the same protocol as the earlier healthy control dataset. Within a given batch, samples were prepared together, multiplexed and sequenced on the same HiSeq lane. The original methods were these. MIGEC handled the raw barcoded reads, throwing out single-read molecular identifier groups before consensus assembly and CDR3 extraction. VDJtools was used for post-analysis of the clonotype tables, with diversity normalized by down-sampling every dataset to the smallest sample size. In repertoire overlap clustering, CDR3 amino acid sequences, but not nucleotide sequences, were matched to correct batch-related cross-sample contamination. TCRdb ran its own pipeline on the public reads, namely fastp trimming at Q25 and MiXCR clone calling, and kept in-frame beta chains. One record per CDR3 amino acid sequence lists the most common genes and DNA. What appears here as the V and J calls and clone size reflects TCRdb's work, not the paper's. A total of 450,000 to 700,000 distinct CDR3 sequences appear in this sample, about 44% of them only once. The ten largest clones take up under 2% of the sample.

This clonotype was detected only a few times. Its target antigen remains unknown. Nothing much larger sits one base from this clone, and base qualities are not available. Sequenced input: blood. The chain couples TRBV12-3 or TRBV12-4 to TRBJ2-2; the D segment cannot be called with confidence. This sequence originates from a girl aged 5-17 years with multiple sclerosis. For the CDR3, the sequence is CASRAENTGELFF. The DNA sequence is as follows: TGTGCCAGCAGGGCAGAGAACACCGGGGAGCTGTTTTTT.